The 27 T cell receptor beta chains below come from one sample, sequenced in a study of T-cell memory formation after mild COVID-19. TCRdb ran MiXCR on the 5' RACE reads and lists one entry per CDR3 protein. The table has 540,000 or so distinct CDR3 sequences, roughly 20% seen once. Sequencing was carried out using PBMCs or a T cell subset sorted from them (not recorded which). These TCRs come from an adult woman who had mild COVID-19 (a few samples of this study predate the infection). Cell type and time point are not known.

The V call is TRBV12-3 or TRBV12-4, the J call TRBJ2-7, with 9 bases matching TRBD1. The CDR3 spans 15 residues. The junction had 7 bases not matched to a gene; V was cut back by 6 bases and J by 1 base. CDR3 region: CASSAAGQGSYEQYF. The DNA for the CDR3 is TGTGCCAGCAGCGCCGCGGGACAGGGATCCTACGAGCAGTACTTC.

This clonotype was recorded a few times. The CDR3 here is CATSDSPREGKETQYF. CDR3 bases: TGTGCCACCAGTGATTCCCCTCGGGAAGGCAAGGAGACCCAGTACTTC. The V and J genes are TRBV24-1 and TRBJ2-5; perhaps TRBD2 as D (5 bases). Trimming stripped 2 bases from V and 5 bases from J, with 17 bases between. CDR3 size: 16 residues. Germline V gene data show CDR1 as KGHDR and CDR2 as SFDVKD.

The V gene is TRBV25-1, the J gene TRBJ2-4, with D hard to call. This CDR3 region has 15 residues. Germline V gene sequence: CDR1 MGHDK, CDR2 SYGVNS. Trimming took off 3 bases at V and 0 bases at J, with 9 bases between the two ends. The chain's CDR3 is CASSDTLLAKNIQYF. The CDR3 DNA is TGTGCCAGCAGTGATACGTTGCTAGCCAAAAACATTCAGTACTTC. The full variable domain, completed using reference TRBV25-1 and TRBJ2-4, is EADIYQTPRYLVIGTGKKITLECSQTMGHDKMYWYQQDPGMELHLIHYSYGVNSTEKGDLSSESTVSRIRTEHFPLTLESARPSHTSQYLCASSDTLLAKNIQYFGAGTRLSVL.

This clonotype has more than one count but fewer than ten. The V gene is TRBV29-1, the J gene TRBJ2-2; TRBD2 matches 10 bases. This CDR3 has 15 amino acids. CDR1 SQVTM and CDR2 ANQGSEA come from the germline V gene. The trim removed 6 bases at V and 4 bases at J, leaving 8 bases unmatched. The CDR3 region is CSVARASGGTGELFF. The CDR3 nucleotides are TGCAGCGTCGCTCGGGCTAGCGGGGGCACCGGGGAGCTGTTTTTT.

The rearrangement joins TRBV27 to TRBJ2-3; weak D call: TRBD2 (6 bases). Germline loops: CDR1 MNHEY, CDR2 SMNVEV (reference sequence). Trimming shortened V by 2 bases and J by 5 bases, and 14 bases separated the two germline ends. The CDR3 sequence is 15 residues long. CDR3: CASSLQWGVGDTQYF. The DNA for the CDR3 is TGTGCCAGCAGTTTACAGTGGGGGGTGGGAGATACGCAGTATTTT.

The chain is built from TRBV10-3 and TRBJ1-2, with 8 bases that match TRBD1. This CDR3 region has 14 residues. Germline V gene lookup returns CDR1 ENHRY and CDR2 SYGVKD. V shed 0 bases, J shed 7 bases, and the junction held 4 bases outside the gene matches. The CDR3 protein is CAISESTGQGGYTF. The CDR3 bases are TGTGCCATCAGTGAGTCGACAGGACAGGGTGGCTACACCTTC.

This clonotype was observed a handful of times. The chain combines TRBV29-1 with TRBJ1-1; the D is unclear. V was pared by 4 bases and J by 10 bases, with 16 bases between. Germline V lookup: CDR1 SQVTM, CDR2 ANQGSEA. This CDR3 contains 12 residues. CDR3 nucleotide sequence: TGCAGCGTTGGAGAGGCAGGCGGATCAGCTTTCTTT. Protein sequence: CSVGEAGGSAFF.

This clonotype was counted between two and nine times. The V and J genes are TRBV20-1 and TRBJ2-7; perhaps TRBD1 as D (6 bases). Trimming removed 5 bases from V and 0 bases from J, with 14 bases in between. Germline CDR1 and CDR2: DFQATT and SNEGSKA (reference sequence). CDR3 length equals 14 residues. This CDR3 is CSAARDTFSYEQYF. The CDR3 DNA reads TGCAGTGCTGCCCGGGACACCTTCTCCTACGAGCAGTACTTC.

This clonotype was recorded a few times. The genes are TRBV11-2 and TRBJ1-6; D not certain. Germline CDR1 SGHAT, CDR2 FQNNGV. The CDR3 covers 13 residues. V was trimmed by 6 bases and J by 9 bases, leaving 12 bases between them. CDR3 coding DNA: TGTGCCAGCAGTCCCGGATTTATTTCACCCCTCCACTTT. It codes for CASSPGFISPLHF.

The chain links TRBV20-1 to TRBJ1-5; TRBD1 agrees at 10 bases. CDR1 and CDR2 (germline): DFQATT, SNEGSKA (reference sequence). Trimming removed 5 bases from V and 6 bases from J; junction bases left unmatched: 1. The CDR3 runs to 12 residues. The CDR3 bases are TGCAGTGCTCGGACAGGGGGTCAGCCCCAGCATTTT. Encoded protein: CSARTGGQPQHF.

The rearrangement links TRBV10-3 to TRBJ1-6; 11 bases agree with TRBD1. With V trimmed by 4 bases and J by 8 bases, 1 base remained unmatched. The CDR3 has 14 amino acids. Per the germline V gene, CDR1 is ENHRY and CDR2 is SYGVKD. Written as DNA, the CDR3 is TGTGCCATCAGTGGGGACAGGGGGGATTCACCCCTCCACTTT. Translating it yields CAISGDRGDSPLHF.

This clonotype was detected only a few times. The chain combines TRBV5-1 with TRBJ2-3; D assignment may be TRBD1 or TRBD2 (6 bases each). V dropped 4 bases and J dropped 9 bases, with 15 bases sitting between them. CDR3 length equals 13 residues. Per germline, CDR1 SGHRS and CDR2 YFSETQ. This chain's CDR3 is CASSPGGPQTQYF. In nucleotides, the CDR3 is TGCGCCAGCAGCCCCGGGGGCCCACAGACGCAGTATTTT.

This chain uses TRBV20-1 with TRBJ2-1; 10 bases fit TRBD2. The ends lost 0 bases at V and 7 bases at J; junction bases unmatched: 9. The V gene's germline CDR1 is DFQATT and CDR2 SNEGSKA (reference sequence). This CDR3 is 16 amino acids long. In nucleotides, the CDR3 is TGCAGTGCTAGAGATCCAGTCAGCGGGAGGGCAAATGAGCAGTTCTTC. Translation: CSARDPVSGRANEQFF.

The chain recombines TRBV29-1 with TRBJ2-7; TRBD2 matches at 7 bases. The V segment lost 4 bases and the J segment 3 bases; nucleotides outside the gene matches: 12. This CDR3 is 15 amino acids long. Germline values: CDR1 SQVTM, CDR2 ANQGSEA. The CDR3 DNA follows: TGCAGCGTTGGCCCGGGGGGAGGTTTTCTCTACGAGCAGTACTTC. It specifies CSVGPGGGFLYEQYF.

The sample holds a few counts of this clonotype. This chain links TRBV7-3 with TRBJ2-3; 9 bases agree with TRBD2. Germline V lookup: CDR1 SGHTA, CDR2 FQGTGA. The CDR3 runs to 17 residues. Trimming cost V 5 bases and J 6 bases; bases outside gene matches: 15. CDR3 in amino acids: CASSPLPLAGSRDTQYF. As DNA, the CDR3 is TGTGCCAGCAGCCCCCTCCCGCTAGCGGGGTCCCGTGATACGCAGTATTTT.

This clonotype turned up a few times. This chain joins TRBV12-3 or TRBV12-4 and TRBJ2-7, with D maybe TRBD1 (6 bases). V lost 5 bases and J 10 bases, leaving 12 bases between the germline ends. The CDR3 has 11 amino acids. CDR3 sequence (DNA): TGTGCCAGCAGTCTCAGACAGGCCCAGTACTTC. Amino acids: CASSLRQAQYF.

This clonotype has more than one count but fewer than ten. The chain joins TRBV20-1 to TRBJ1-5, with 8 bases that match TRBD1. Per the germline V gene, CDR1 is DFQATT and CDR2 is SNEGSKA (reference sequence). V trimming: 6 bases; J trimming: 1 base; junction bases outside the gene matches: 2. The CDR3 loop spans 13 amino acids. The CDR3 sequence is CSARTGSNQPQHF. The DNA for the CDR3 is TGCAGTGCGAGGACAGGGAGCAATCAGCCCCAGCATTTT.

Many counts were recorded for this clonotype. The chain combines TRBV6-5 with TRBJ2-1; the D is unclear. Trimming pared 0 bases from V and 5 bases from J, leaving 8 bases between. CDR3 length: 14 residues. The germline V gene encodes CDR1 MNHEY and CDR2 SVGAGI. The DNA for the CDR3 is TGTGCCAGCAGTTACTCACCTAGTGACAATGAGCAGTTCTTC. Its translation: CASSYSPSDNEQFF.

The gene calls are TRBV6-6 and TRBJ2-2; either TRBD1 or TRBD2 may supply D (5 bases each). The length of the CDR3 is 13 residues. Trimming shortened V by 2 bases and J by 7 bases, and 8 bases separated the two germline ends. Per the germline V gene, CDR1 is MNHNY and CDR2 is SVGAGI (reference sequence). The CDR3 is CASSYGTGGELFF. CDR3 coding DNA: TGTGCCAGCAGTTACGGGACGGGCGGGGAGCTGTTTTTT.

The chain recombines TRBV3-1 with TRBJ2-1, with TRBD2 identical over 9 bases. The CDR3 is 16 amino acids. Germline CDR1 LGHDT, CDR2 YNNKEL (reference sequence). V was clipped by 5 bases and J by 4 bases; unmatched bases: 9. As DNA, the CDR3 is TGTGCCAGCAGCGAGGCTCTAGCGGGGTATTACAATGAGCAGTTCTTC. Translation: CASSEALAGYYNEQFF.

This clonotype was seen more than once but under ten times. V is TRBV29-1 and J is TRBJ2-2, with TRBD1 matching over 10 bases. The CDR3 contains 18 residues. Germline lookup yields CDR1 SQVTM and CDR2 ANQGSEA. Trimming removed 0 bases from V and 4 bases from J; junction bases left unmatched: 11. CDR3 amino acids: CSVEEGWSWDRGTGELFF. The CDR3 region has the DNA TGCAGCGTTGAAGAAGGGTGGTCCTGGGACAGGGGCACCGGGGAGCTGTTTTTT.

The V and J genes are TRBV15 and TRBJ2-7, with D tentatively TRBD2 (6 bases). Germline V gene data show CDR1 as LNHNV and CDR2 as YYDKDF (reference sequence). The V gene lost 1 base and the J gene lost 7 bases, with 17 bases spanning the gap. This CDR3 comprises 15 residues. CDR3 residues: CATSRAWDSGKEQYF. The CDR3, as DNA: TGTGCCACCAGCAGAGCTTGGGACTCCGGAAAGGAGCAGTACTTC. The whole variable domain, filled in from reference TRBV15 and TRBJ2-7, reads DAMVIQNPRYQVTQFGKPVTLSCSQTLNHNVMYWYQQKSSQAPKLLFHYYDKDFNNEADTPDNFQSRRPNTSFCFLDIRSPGLGDTAMYLCATSRAWDSGKEQYFGPGTRLTVT.

The table lists this clonotype with many counts. This sequence joins TRBV9 and TRBJ2-3, with unresolved D. The CDR3 consists of 14 residues. In germline, CDR1 is SGDLS, CDR2 YYNGEE. V was pared by 0 bases and J by 1 base, with 6 bases between. CDR3 region: CASSVGSGTDTQYF. DNA of the CDR3: TGTGCCAGCAGCGTAGGGTCGGGCACAGATACGCAGTATTTT.

A remark on this clonotype: One end of the junction is discordant with germline, which a read error may explain. This chain connects TRBV4-2 to TRBJ2-1, with 10 bases that match TRBD2. This CDR3 is 15 amino acids long. Germline V gives CDR1 LGHNA, CDR2 YNFKEQ. The CDR3 DNA reads TGTGCCAGCAGCCCTTTCGGACTAGCGGACAATGATCAGTTCTTC. It is translated as CASSPFGLADNDQFF.

In its sample, this clonotype was seen a few times. Here the CDR3 reads CASSFLAGSSYEQYF. CDR3 in DNA: TGTGCCAGCAGTTTCCTAGCGGGAAGCTCCTACGAGCAGTACTTC. This rearrangement joins TRBV28 to TRBJ2-7; 9 bases agree with TRBD2. Germline V CDR1 and CDR2: MDHEN, SYDVKM. V gave up 3 bases and J gave up 0 bases; unmatched junction bases: 3. The CDR3 contains 15 residues.

This clonotype has at least ten counts. The chain links TRBV5-1 to TRBJ1-1; the D gene is possibly TRBD1 (5 bases). The CDR3 loop spans 13 amino acids. V lost 0 bases, J lost 4 bases, and 7 bases lay in between. Germline CDR1 and CDR2: SGHRS and YFSETQ. Here the CDR3 DNA reads TGCGCCAGCAGCTTGGGAGGGGCCACTGAAGCTTTCTTT. Amino acids: CASSLGGATEAFF.

This clonotype was detected only a few times. The chain couples TRBV12-5 to TRBJ2-7; D uncertain. V gave up 1 base and J gave up 6 bases, with 25 bases separating them. CDR1 is LGHNT, CDR2 FRNRAP, per germline. The CDR3 covers 18 residues. The CDR3 sequence: CASGLASKGRTHESEQYF. The CDR3 nucleotides read TGTGCTAGTGGTTTGGCGTCCAAAGGACGGACCCATGAGAGCGAGCAGTACTTC. Looking up the rest from reference TRBV12-5 and TRBJ2-7 gives the full variable domain: DARVTQTPRHKVTEMGQEVTMRCQPILGHNTVFWYRQTMMQGLELLAYFRNRAPLDDSGMPKDRFSAEMPDATLATLKIQPSEPRDSAVYFCASGLASKGRTHESEQYFGPGTRLTVT.